This T cell receptor (beta chain) was recorded in a study of technical replicates of blood from a handful of donors. V gave up 11 bases and J gave up 4 bases; unmatched junction bases: 10. Germline values: CDR1 MNHEY, CDR2 SVGAGI. The CDR3 totals 13 residues. This clone was found once. This table comes from immunoSEQ multiplex PCR, and its TCRdb copy is limited to in-frame clones, with some not included. This table has about 81,000 clones, around 95% appearing once. This receptor was identified in a human donor in good health. This rearrangement joins TRBV6-5 to TRBJ1-2, with 7 bases aligning to TRBD1. Sequenced sample: T cells isolated from PBMCs. The CDR3 loop is CAVQQGIGYGYTF. Written as DNA, the CDR3 is TGTGCCGTACAACAGGGGATCGGCTATGGCTACACCTTC.